The 32 T cell receptor beta chains given below trace back to one sample, sequenced in a study of CD8 T cells in Susac syndrome. Random hexamers primed reverse transcription of about 0.5 to 1 ug RNA. TCRdb redid the calling of the immunoSEQ multiplex PCR reads with MiXCR, one entry per CDR3 protein. This sample has 150,000 or so distinct CDR3 sequences, with about 91% found just once. The sample was CD4+ T cells from PBMCs. Receptor source: a human donor in good health.

The chain has TRBV5-1 and TRBJ2-1; D may be TRBD1 (7 bases). The CDR3 contains 14 residues. Germline values: CDR1 SGHRS, CDR2 YFSETQ. V lost 3 bases, J lost 5 bases, and 12 bases lay in between. In DNA, the CDR3 is TGCGCCAGCAGCTGGGGGGACAGAAACAATGAGCAGTTCTTC. This sequence encodes CASSWGDRNNEQFF.

This chain uses TRBV29-1 with TRBJ1-1; the D gene is possibly TRBD1 (5 bases). V was pared by 6 bases and J by 8 bases, with 16 bases between. Germline CDR1 and CDR2: SQVTM and ANQGSEA. The CDR3 consists of 12 residues. CDR3 amino acids: CSVSGSGPEAFF. CDR3 DNA: TGCAGCGTGTCAGGGTCGGGGCCGGAAGCTTTCTTT.

J is TRBJ1-2 and V is TRBV28; the D gene is possibly TRBD1 (5 bases). Germline V gives CDR1 MDHEN, CDR2 SYDVKM. Trimming cost V 5 bases and J 4 bases, with 17 bases left between them. The CDR3 extends over 15 amino acids. The CDR3 loop reads CASSTTGREPYGYTF. The CDR3 DNA reads as TGTGCCAGCAGTACGACGGGACGGGAGCCCTATGGCTACACCTTC.

The chain combines TRBV5-4 with TRBJ2-5; 8 positions agree with TRBD2. CDR3 length: 16 residues. Germline V gene lookup returns CDR1 SGHNT and CDR2 YYREEE (reference sequence). V shed 2 bases and J 2 bases; nucleotides not matched to a gene: 8. As DNA, the CDR3 is TGTGCCAGCAGCTTTCCAAGCGGGGGACAACAAGAGACCCAGTACTTC. Translated: CASSFPSGGQQETQYF. The full variable domain, rest sourced from reference TRBV5-4 and TRBJ2-5, is ETGVTQSPTHLIKTRGQQVTLRCSSQSGHNTVSWYQQALGQGPQFIFQYYREEENGRGNFPPRFSGLQFPNYSSELNVNALELDDSALYLCASSFPSGGQQETQYFGPGTRLLVL.

The chain joins TRBV5-1 to TRBJ1-5; D is uncertain. Germline V gene lookup returns CDR1 SGHRS and CDR2 YFSETQ. The CDR3 spans 15 residues. V was clipped by 0 bases and J by 5 bases, with 12 bases between them. CDR3 coding DNA: TGCGCCAGCAGCTTGGAAGTTGGGCCACATCAGCCCCAGCATTTT. This translates into CASSLEVGPHQPQHF.

The chain carries TRBV9 and TRBJ2-3, with no clear D. The CDR3 extends over 14 amino acids. The germline CDR1 and CDR2 sequences are SGDLS and YYNGEE. Trimming stripped 0 bases from V and 4 bases from J, with 9 bases between. The CDR3 coding sequence is TGTGCCAGCAGCGTAGGATTGACCGCAGATACGCAGTATTTT. It specifies CASSVGLTADTQYF.

The chain combines TRBV10-3 with TRBJ2-4; TRBD1 might be the D (5 bases). Germline lookup yields CDR1 ENHRY and CDR2 SYGVKD. The V end was cut by 10 bases, the J end by 0 bases, with 25 bases between. The CDR3 sequence is 18 residues long. This CDR3 reads CARLRQQDPSEAKNIQYF. The CDR3 bases are TGTGCCAGGCTCCGACAGCAGGACCCATCTGAAGCCAAAAACATTCAGTACTTC.

The rearrangement joins TRBV11-2 to TRBJ1-4; tentatively, D is TRBD1 (5 bases). V lost 1 base, J lost 10 bases, and 19 bases lay in between. The germline CDR1 and CDR2 sequences are SGHAT and FQNNGV. The CDR3 is 16 amino acids. The CDR3 DNA reads as TGTGCCAGCAGCTTAGGAGGAGGGACCTGGGCACGAAAACTGTTTTTT. Translation: CASSLGGGTWARKLFF.

This clonotype has a single count. V and J are TRBV11-2 and TRBJ2-7; 9 bases align to TRBD1. The CDR3 spans 15 residues. CDR1 is SGHAT and CDR2 is FQNNGV in the germline V gene. Losses at the gene ends were 5 bases for V and 1 base for J; bases not matched to a gene: 6. CDR3 sequence reads: CASSGAGTGSYEQYF. CDR3 bases: TGTGCCAGCAGCGGAGCCGGGACAGGGTCCTACGAGCAGTACTTC.

This rearrangement joins TRBV6-5 to TRBJ1-1; 8 positions match TRBD1. V gave up 5 bases and J gave up 9 bases; unmatched junction bases: 8. The length of the CDR3 is 13 residues. CDR1 is MNHEY, CDR2 SVGAGI, per germline. The CDR3 region is CASSLTGALKAFF. DNA of the CDR3: TGTGCCAGCAGTCTGACAGGGGCGTTAAAAGCTTTCTTT.

The chain recombines TRBV5-1 with TRBJ1-2; perhaps TRBD1 as D (6 bases). CDR3 length: 16 residues. Deletions cut 4 bases from V and 4 bases from J, with 20 bases between. The germline gives CDR1 SGHRS, CDR2 YFSETQ. The CDR3 sequence is CASSTAPRDTTYGYTF. The CDR3 coding sequence is TGCGCCAGCAGCACCGCCCCCCGGGACACCACCTATGGCTACACCTTC.

V usage is TRBV20-1 and J usage is TRBJ2-1; 7 positions agree with TRBD2. The CDR3 contains 15 residues. J lost 4 bases, V lost 5 bases, and 11 bases had no gene match. Germline CDR1 DFQATT, CDR2 SNEGSKA (reference sequence). The CDR3 bases are TGCAGTGCTGGGGATAGCGGGTTGGGTTACAATGAGCAGTTCTTC. It specifies CSAGDSGLGYNEQFF.

The rearrangement uses TRBV6-6 and TRBJ1-3; a possible D gene is TRBD1 (5 bases). Trimming pared 5 bases from V and 4 bases from J, leaving 12 bases between. CDR1 MNHNY and CDR2 SVGAGI come from the germline V gene (reference sequence). The CDR3 contains 14 residues. CDR3 sequence reads: CASSAGTSGNTIYF. CDR3 nucleotide sequence: TGTGCCAGCAGTGCCGGGACCTCCGGAAACACCATATATTTT.

The chain employs TRBV7-2 and TRBJ1-5; 7 positions match TRBD1. V dropped 5 bases and J dropped 10; count of bases not matched to a gene: 11. Germline loops: CDR1 SGHTA, CDR2 FQGNSA. The CDR3 spans 14 residues. CDR3: CASSHDRAKRPQHF. Written as DNA, the CDR3 is TGTGCCAGCAGCCACGACAGGGCCAAGCGTCCCCAGCATTTT.

The chain uses TRBV20-1 and TRBJ1-2; unclear D gene. The V end was cut by 3 bases, the J end by 2 bases, with 7 bases between. Germline CDR1 reads DFQATT; CDR2 reads SNEGSKA (reference sequence). The CDR3 spans 12 residues. The CDR3 spells CSASAGNYGYTF. The CDR3 DNA follows: TGCAGTGCTAGTGCCGGAAACTATGGCTACACCTTC.

The V call is TRBV6-2 or TRBV6-3, the J call TRBJ1-2, with 9 bases aligning to TRBD1. With V trimmed by 6 bases and J by 8 bases, 7 bases remained unmatched. This CDR3 spans 13 amino acids. Germline loops: CDR1 MNHEY, CDR2 SVGEGT. CDR3 bases: TGTGCCAGCAGAAGAAGGGACAGGGTCGGCTACACCTTC. As protein: CASRRRDRVGYTF.

The V and J genes are TRBV5-1 and TRBJ2-7; TRBD2 agrees at 8 bases. The CDR3 is made up of 16 amino acids. Germline values: CDR1 SGHRS, CDR2 YFSETQ. J lost 4 bases, V lost 2 bases, and 11 bases had no gene match. The CDR3 DNA reads TGCGCCAGCAGCTTAGGATATGGCGGGAGGAGGTACGAGCAGTACTTC. Protein sequence: CASSLGYGGRRYEQYF. Supplemented by reference TRBV5-1 and TRBJ2-7, the full variable domain reads KAGVTQTPRYLIKTRGQQVTLSCSPISGHRSVSWYQQTPGQGLQFLFEYFSETQRNKGNFPGRFSGRQFSNSRSEMNVSTLELGDSALYLCASSLGYGGRRYEQYFGPGTRLTVT.

CDR3 sequence reads: CASSLTDASGNTIYF. The CDR3 DNA reads TGTGCCAGCTCACTAACGGACGCCTCTGGAAACACCATATATTTT. The rearrangement uses TRBV18 and TRBJ1-3; D unresolved. The germline V gene encodes CDR1 KGHSH and CDR2 LQKENI. There are 15 residues in the CDR3. With 4 bases removed from V and 0 bases from J, the gap between germline ends came to 10 bases.

The chain joins TRBV7-9 to TRBJ1-4; a weak D match, TRBD1 (6 bases). Germline assignment: CDR1 SEHNR and CDR2 FQNEAQ (reference sequence). This CDR3 comprises 14 residues. V lost 3 bases and J 6 bases, leaving 11 bases between the germline ends. CDR3 sequence (DNA): TGTGCCAGCAGCTTCGCAGGGGTTGATGAAAAACTGTTTTTT. It specifies CASSFAGVDEKLFF.

The rearrangement links TRBV20-1 to TRBJ2-5; a possible D gene is TRBD2 (5 bases). The CDR3 extends over 15 amino acids. Between the trimmed V and J ends, which lost 4 bases and 4 bases, there was a span of 19 bases. Germline values: CDR1 DFQATT, CDR2 SNEGSKA (reference sequence). The CDR3 loop is CSATLRAQRRETQYF. CDR3 nucleotide sequence: TGCAGTGCTACGTTGCGGGCCCAACGGAGAGAGACCCAGTACTTC.

A single count supports this clonotype. CDR3 loop: CSASSSGEQFF. For the CDR3, the DNA is TGCAGTGCCAGCTCGTCGGGAGAGCAGTTCTTC. This chain joins TRBV20-1 and TRBJ2-1, with D perhaps TRBD2 (5 bases). V gave up 6 bases and J gave up 10 bases, with 13 bases separating them. The CDR3 runs to 11 residues. From germline, CDR1 is DFQATT and CDR2 SNEGSKA (reference sequence).

The chain links TRBV20-1 to TRBJ2-2; 7 bases align to TRBD2. V dropped 0 bases and J dropped 7; count of bases not matched to a gene: 8. CDR3 length equals 15 residues. The germline gives CDR1 DFQATT, CDR2 SNEGSKA (reference sequence). CDR3 amino acids: CSARDPRLAGGELFF. The CDR3 nucleotides read TGCAGTGCTAGAGATCCGCGACTAGCCGGCGGGGAGCTGTTTTTT.

The V and J genes are TRBV24-1 and TRBJ2-1; TRBD1 matches 7 bases. V gave up 4 bases and J gave up 4 bases; unmatched junction bases: 6. The germline V gene has CDR1 KGHDR and CDR2 SFDVKD. The CDR3 loop spans 15 amino acids. CDR3 sequence (DNA): TGTGCCACCAGTGAATCGGGACAGCAGTACAATGAGCAGTTCTTC. Residues: CATSESGQQYNEQFF.

This chain connects TRBV27 to TRBJ2-7; D may be TRBD1 (7 bases). V dropped 5 bases and J dropped 1 base, with 18 bases sitting between them. The length of the CDR3 is 16 residues. The germline V gene encodes CDR1 MNHEY and CDR2 SMNVEV (reference sequence). The chain's CDR3 is CASSLVTQGGSYEQYF. CDR3 DNA: TGTGCCAGCAGTCTTGTTACTCAGGGGGGTTCCTACGAGCAGTACTTC.

This clonotype came up a few times. The chain couples TRBV20-1 to TRBJ2-7; either TRBD1 or TRBD2 may supply D (5 bases each). Trimming pared 3 bases from V and 4 bases from J, leaving 16 bases between. CDR1 is DFQATT, CDR2 SNEGSKA, per germline (reference sequence). The CDR3 spans 14 residues. DNA for the CDR3: TGCAGTGCTAGCGGGACCGCGGCGCCTTACGAGCAGTACTTC. Translating it yields CSASGTAAPYEQYF.

V and J are TRBV6-2 or TRBV6-3 and TRBJ2-3; D is possibly TRBD1 (6 bases). CDR3 length: 14 residues. CDR1 and CDR2 (germline): MNHEY, SVGEGT. Trimming took 8 bases from V and 1 from J, leaving 13 bases between them. The CDR3 reads CASSRGWGTDTQYF. Here the CDR3 DNA reads TGTGCCAGCTCCAGGGGCTGGGGCACAGATACGCAGTATTTT.

The V call is TRBV20-1, the J call TRBJ1-2, with D hard to call. CDR3 length equals 12 residues. Germline loops: CDR1 DFQATT, CDR2 SNEGSKA (reference sequence). Trimming cost V 5 bases and J 7 bases, with 14 bases left between them. CDR3 DNA: TGCAGTGCTGGGTTAGGCAGCCCTGGCTACACCTTC. Translated: CSAGLGSPGYTF.

The chain has TRBV20-1 and TRBJ1-5; no clear D gene. Trimming took 3 bases from V and 3 from J, leaving 12 bases between them. Looked up from germline, CDR1 is DFQATT and CDR2 is SNEGSKA (reference sequence). This CDR3 is 14 amino acids long. This CDR3 is CSASAAAPNQPQHF. CDR3 coding DNA: TGCAGTGCTAGTGCGGCAGCTCCCAATCAGCCCCAGCATTTT.

This chain uses TRBV5-1 with TRBJ1-1; the D is unclear. Looked up from germline, CDR1 is SGHRS and CDR2 is YFSETQ. Trimming shortened V by 4 bases and J by 3 bases, and 13 bases separated the two germline ends. There are 14 residues in the CDR3. CDR3 coding DNA: TGCGCCAGCAGCCGGGGATTCCGGGACACTGAAGCTTTCTTT. Protein product: CASSRGFRDTEAFF.

The chain links TRBV20-1 to TRBJ2-7; D may be TRBD2 (5 bases). This CDR3 has 14 amino acids. Germline V CDR1 and CDR2: DFQATT, SNEGSKA (reference sequence). Trimming left V 3 bases short and J 3 bases short, with 15 bases between. For the CDR3, the DNA is TGCAGTGCTAGTCGATCGGTGGCGGGCTACGAGCAGTACTTC. This encodes CSASRSVAGYEQYF.

The V and J genes are TRBV11-2 and TRBJ1-6; D gene ambiguous. CDR3 length: 16 residues. With 5 bases removed from V and 0 bases from J, the gap between germline ends came to 11 bases. Looked up from germline, CDR1 is SGHAT and CDR2 is FQNNGV. The CDR3 spells CASSTDKSSYNSPLHF. Written as DNA, the CDR3 is TGTGCCAGCAGCACAGACAAGAGCTCCTATAATTCACCCCTCCACTTT.

The chain combines TRBV6-1 with TRBJ2-3, with D perhaps given as TRBD1 or TRBD2 (5 bases each). V lost 8 bases, J lost 3 bases, and 18 bases lay in between. Germline assignment: CDR1 MNHNS and CDR2 SASEGT. The CDR3 runs to 15 residues. CDR3 protein: CASGGLWGLTDTQYF. CDR3 DNA sequence: TGTGCCAGCGGGGGTTTGTGGGGTTTGACAGATACGCAGTATTTT.